Sequencing of this T cell receptor beta chain was carried out in a study of spatial heterogeneity in lung cancer (dated by TCRdb to about 2019). About the full investigation: More beta-chain than alpha-chain transcripts were consistently detected, likely reflecting higher beta-chain transcript abundance. At surgery, 220 tumor regions, 63 to 70 matched nontumor lung samples and about 56 PBMC samples were TCR-sequenced for both alpha and beta chains. The study quantitatively compared TCR alpha and beta repertoires across multiple tumor regions, matched nontumor lung and blood in non-small cell lung cancer. The study linked features of the TCR repertoire to counts of nonsynonymous mutations, which were determined by whole-exome sequencing of tumor tissue. In the raw uncorrected reads, each unique combination of TCR and UMI appeared more than ten times on average.

The cysteine opens and the phenylalanine closes a CDR3 of 14 amino acids. Only CDR3 DNA is held: 42 bases, read in frame from base 1. The germline V gene encodes CDR1 MDHEN and CDR2 SYDVKM. Results the study describes overall, beyond this receptor: Ubiquitous expanded tumor TCRs were detected in blood more often at tumor resection than at routine follow-up. Confirming at a functional level the hypothesis that regional TCRs recognize regional mutations was considered to require additional single-cell paired TCR alpha and beta sequencing.

Receptor libraries were prepared by 5' RACE. Data came from a NextSeq 500. The TCR library protocol attached a unique molecular identifier to each TCR cDNA molecule to allow correction of PCR and sequencing errors. Regarding the original processing steps: TCR identification, UMI-based error correction and CDR3 extraction were performed with Decombinator tools. Expanded TCRs were defined as those above a frequency of 2 per 1,000, corresponding to the top 1% of the tumor frequency distribution. Rényi diversity was computed with the R vegan package after subsampling each repertoire 100 times to 5,000 TCRs. To build CDR3 similarity networks, amino acid triplet string-kernel similarity was used, and CDR3s were connected when their pairwise similarity was above 0.82. TCRdb reran the public reads through fastp at Q25 and MiXCR, keeping productive beta chains. Here each entry gathers all rows of one CDR3 protein and keeps the most common genes and DNA. TCRdb, not the authors, supplied the V and J calls. Recorded for this sample are under 100,000 distinct CDR3 sequences; around 9% of them occurred a single time. Clones ranked in the top ten supply about 7.1% of the sample.

The sample's time point, from its label and the paper: sample taken at primary tumor resection. Without any cell sorting, TCR sequencing was performed on whole RNA extracted either from tumor and nontumor lung tissue or from cryopreserved PBMC samples. The donors were 65 to 85 patients from the lung TRACERx cohort who had early-stage, untreated non-small cell lung cancer. Only patients for whom sufficient RNA was available from at least two tumor regions were selected for TCR sequencing. For this clonotype: Its antigen is unknown. Mismatch with germline at one junction end may stem from a read error.

Sequencing used PBMCs, obtained at surgery. This TCR was recovered from a male donor with early-stage non-small cell lung cancer. The receptor chain draws on TRBV28 and TRBJ2-5; TRBD1 is a possible D gene, resting on 5 matching bases. The sequence in DNA is TGTACCAGCAGTGACCGCGGCAGGGAAGAGACCCAGTACTTC. Its coded protein is CTSSDRGREETQYF.